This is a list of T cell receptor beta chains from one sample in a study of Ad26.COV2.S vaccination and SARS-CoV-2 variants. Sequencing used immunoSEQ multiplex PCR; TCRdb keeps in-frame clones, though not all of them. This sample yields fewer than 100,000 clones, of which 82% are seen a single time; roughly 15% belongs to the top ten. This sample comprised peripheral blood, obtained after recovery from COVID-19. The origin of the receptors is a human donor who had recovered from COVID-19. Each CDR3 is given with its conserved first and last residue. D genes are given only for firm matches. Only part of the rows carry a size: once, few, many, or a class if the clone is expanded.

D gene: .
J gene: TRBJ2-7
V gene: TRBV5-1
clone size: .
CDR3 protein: CASTTDTSYEQYF
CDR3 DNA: TGCGCCAGCACCACGGACACGTCCTACGAGCAGTACTTC

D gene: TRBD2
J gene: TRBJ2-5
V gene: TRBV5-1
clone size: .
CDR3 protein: CASSDSSGTRLVTQYF
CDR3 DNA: TGCGCCAGCAGCGACTCTAGCGGGACGAGGTTGGTGACCCAGTACTTC

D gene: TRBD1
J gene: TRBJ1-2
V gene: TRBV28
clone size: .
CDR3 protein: CASSFGDRGSSYTF
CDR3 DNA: TGTGCCAGCAGTTTCGGGGACAGGGGTAGTAGCTACACCTTC

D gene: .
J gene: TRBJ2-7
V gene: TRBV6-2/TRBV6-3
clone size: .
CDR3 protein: CASSYGGLSPYEQYF
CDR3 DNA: TGTGCCAGCAGTTACGGGGGGCTATCCCCCTACGAGCAGTACTTC

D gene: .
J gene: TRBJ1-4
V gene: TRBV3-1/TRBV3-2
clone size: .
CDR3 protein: CASSQLDRSNEKLFF
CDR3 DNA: TGTGCCAGCAGCCAATTAGACAGATCTAATGAAAAACTGTTTTTT

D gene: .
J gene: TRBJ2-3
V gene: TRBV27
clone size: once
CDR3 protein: CASSFGGRSTDTQYF
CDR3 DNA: TGTGCCAGCAGTTTCGGGGGAAGGAGCACAGATACGCAGTATTTT

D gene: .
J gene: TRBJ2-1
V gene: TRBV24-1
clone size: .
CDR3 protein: CATSAIEPSSYNEQFF
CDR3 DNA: TGTGCCACCAGTGCTATTGAACCGAGCTCCTACAATGAGCAGTTCTTC

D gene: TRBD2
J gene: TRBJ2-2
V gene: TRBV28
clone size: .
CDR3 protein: CASRRWTSGRDGELFF
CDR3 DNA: TGTGCCAGCAGACGATGGACTAGCGGGAGAGACGGGGAGCTGTTTTTT

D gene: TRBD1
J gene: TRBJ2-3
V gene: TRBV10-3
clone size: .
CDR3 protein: CAIGQGEADTQYF
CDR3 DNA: TGTGCCATCGGACAGGGCGAGGCAGATACGCAGTATTTT

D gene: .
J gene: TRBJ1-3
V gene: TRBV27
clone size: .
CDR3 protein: CASSSSSGNTIYF
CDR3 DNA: TGTGCCAGCAGTTCCAGCTCTGGAAACACCATATATTTT

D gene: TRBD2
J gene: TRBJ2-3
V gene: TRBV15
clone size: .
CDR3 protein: CATSRTLAGTSSGDTQYF
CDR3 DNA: TGTGCCACCAGCAGAACTCTAGCGGGAACGAGCTCGGGAGATACGCAGTATTTT

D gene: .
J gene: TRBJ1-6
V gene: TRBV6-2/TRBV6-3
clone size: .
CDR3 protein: CASSYETGLGNSPLHF
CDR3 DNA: TGTGCCAGCAGTTACGAGACAGGCCTTGGGAATTCACCCCTCCACTTT